Following are 15 T cell receptor beta chains from one sample sequenced in a study of T cell repertoires in cytomegalovirus infection. For these receptors, no antigen is known. TCRdb used MiXCR to reprocess the reads, holding one entry per CDR3 protein. The sample has 900,000 to 950,000 distinct CDR3 sequences, around 32% seen once; the top ten hold around 15%. The sample consisted of cultured CD8+ T cells from PBMCs, taken from culture after CMV antigen stimulation. The receptor set was obtained from a human donor in good health (CMV status not recorded). Some clones in this sample may be carry-over from other donors' samples.

This chain links TRBV29-1 with TRBJ1-6; possibly TRBD1 for D (5 bases). CDR3 size: 22 residues. Germline CDR1 SQVTM, CDR2 ANQGSEA. Trimming removed 7 bases from V and 0 bases from J, with 34 bases in between. The CDR3 protein is CSATYGAPTVHGSLSYNSPLHF. CDR3 nucleotides: TGCAGCGCTACGTACGGGGCCCCAACAGTCCATGGGTCCCTCTCCTATAATTCACCCCTCCACTTT.

This chain links TRBV7-9 with TRBJ1-5; 7 positions match TRBD1. Germline V gene data show CDR1 as SEHNR and CDR2 as FQNEAQ (reference sequence). The length of the CDR3 is 15 residues. The V and J ends lost 2 bases and 1 base, in that order; junction bases with no gene match: 2. CDR3 protein: CASSLQGVSNQPQHF. The CDR3 nucleotides are TGTGCCAGCAGCTTACAGGGGGTAAGCAATCAGCCCCAGCATTTT.

The chain combines TRBV13 with TRBJ2-1, with TRBD2 identical over 12 bases. V shed 7 bases and J 1 base; nucleotides not matched to a gene: 11. The CDR3 totals 18 residues. Germline CDR1 and CDR2: PRHDT and FYEKMQ (reference sequence). For the CDR3, the DNA is TGTGCCAGCAACTTTTCCCCTAGCGGGGGGGGTTCCTACAATGAGCAGTTCTTC. Its translation is CASNFSPSGGGSYNEQFF. The whole variable domain, filled in from reference TRBV13 and TRBJ2-1, reads AAGVIQSPRHLIKEKRETATLKCYPIPRHDTVYWYQQGPGQDPQFLISFYEKMQSDKGSIPDRFSAQQFSDYHSELNMSSLELGDSALYFCASNFSPSGGGSYNEQFFGPGTRLTVL.

Points on this clonotype: This sequence may be a read error, since a much larger clone differs from it by one base. The genes are TRBV7-6 and TRBJ2-5, with 8 bases fitting TRBD2. J gave up 9 bases and V 1 base, and 13 bases lay outside the gene matches. CDR3 length: 16 residues. Germline assignment: CDR1 SGHVS and CDR2 FNYEAQ. CDR3 nucleotide sequence: TGTGCCAGCAGCTTAGATTCGGGGGGGCCGCGGGAGGCCCAGTACTTC. Its protein is CASSLDSGGPREAQYF.

This clonotype was seen repeatedly, ten times or more. The chain combines TRBV28 with TRBJ1-5; D unresolved. V lost 7 bases to trimming and J lost 0 bases, with 19 bases between them. From germline, CDR1 is MDHEN and CDR2 SYDVKM. This CDR3 has 17 amino acids. The CDR3 sequence: CASILEGGAGSNQPQHF. CDR3 bases: TGTGCCAGCATCCTAGAAGGAGGCGCCGGTAGCAATCAGCCCCAGCATTTT. Looking up the rest from reference TRBV28 and TRBJ1-5 gives the full variable domain: DVKVTQSSRYLVKRTGEKVFLECVQDMDHENMFWYRQDPGLGLRLIYFSYDVKMKEKGDIPEGYSVSREKKERFSLILESASTNQTSMYLCASILEGGAGSNQPQHFGDGTRLSIL.

In its sample, this clonotype was seen a few times. The J gene is TRBJ2-1, the V gene TRBV6-5; D is perhaps TRBD1 or TRBD2 (5 bases each). Germline V gives CDR1 MNHEY, CDR2 SVGAGI. CDR3 length: 15 amino acids. Trimming took off 2 bases at V and 1 base at J, with 9 bases between the two ends. This CDR3 is CASSYGDPSYNEQFF. DNA of the CDR3: TGTGCCAGCAGTTACGGGGACCCATCCTACAATGAGCAGTTCTTC.

The sample holds one count of this clonotype. A read error may produce the germline difference seen at one junction end. The chain combines TRBV7-6 with TRBJ2-1, with D hard to call. This CDR3 is 11 amino acids long. Germline V lookup: CDR1 SGHVS, CDR2 FNYEAQ. The CDR3 reads CASSQGNEQLF. The DNA of the CDR3 is TGTGCCAGCAGCCAAGGGAATGAGCAGCTCTTC.

The chain recombines TRBV20-1 with TRBJ2-5; 9 nucleotides line up with TRBD2. V gave up 3 bases and J gave up 1 base; unmatched junction bases: 6. This CDR3 region has 15 residues. Germline assignment: CDR1 DFQATT and CDR2 SNEGSKA (reference sequence). This CDR3 is CSARGSGGPQETQYF. CDR3 bases: TGCAGTGCTAGGGGTAGCGGGGGTCCCCAAGAGACCCAGTACTTC.

The chain recombines TRBV7-9 with TRBJ1-2; TRBD1 matches at 9 bases. There are 16 residues in the CDR3. Germline lookup yields CDR1 SEHNR and CDR2 FQNEAQ (reference sequence). Trimming removed 7 bases from V and 6 bases from J; junction bases left unmatched: 15. This CDR3 is CASTSGGQGPYNGYTF. In DNA form, the CDR3 reads TGTGCCAGCACCTCTGGAGGACAGGGGCCTTATAATGGCTACACCTTC.

This clonotype turned up a few times. This chain uses TRBV7-2 with TRBJ2-5; 7 bases are shared with TRBD2. Per germline, CDR1 SGHTA and CDR2 FQGNSA. J gave up 1 base and V 3 bases, and 5 bases lay outside the gene matches. The CDR3 extends over 15 amino acids. This CDR3 is CASSFGGGTQETQYF. The DNA for the CDR3 is TGTGCCAGCAGCTTTGGGGGGGGAACCCAAGAGACCCAGTACTTC.

In this sample, this clonotype turned up a few times. The J gene is TRBJ1-2, the V gene TRBV7-6; D is possibly TRBD1 (5 bases). Trimming cost V 1 base and J 8 bases, with 20 bases left between them. The V gene's germline CDR1 is SGHVS and CDR2 FNYEAQ. This CDR3 is 16 amino acids long. CDR3 sequence: CASSLVAGTPMEGYTF. CDR3 nucleotides: TGTGCCAGCAGCTTAGTGGCCGGGACCCCAATGGAGGGCTACACCTTC.

This clonotype was counted many times. The chain combines TRBV20-1 with TRBJ2-1; possible D gene TRBD1, 6 bases. Germline V CDR1 and CDR2: DFQATT, SNEGSKA (reference sequence). The CDR3 is made up of 13 amino acids. The V gene lost 4 bases and the J gene lost 4 bases, with 11 bases spanning the gap. CDR3: CSAIRGFYNEQFF. The DNA of the CDR3 is TGCAGTGCTATAAGGGGGTTTTACAATGAGCAGTTCTTC.

This clonotype was counted between two and nine times. The chain combines TRBV5-1 with TRBJ1-5, with D uncertain. CDR1 and CDR2 from the germline V gene are SGHRS and YFSETQ. V lost 0 bases and J 0 bases, leaving 7 bases between the germline ends. The CDR3 has 15 residues. The CDR3 loop is CASSLVRVSNQPQHF. CDR3 sequence (DNA): TGCGCCAGCAGCTTGGTAAGGGTTAGCAATCAGCCCCAGCATTTT.

The V gene is TRBV7-1, the J gene TRBJ2-3; D unclear. TRBV7-1 is classed as an ORF, of uncertain function. The CDR3 is made up of 15 amino acids. Trimming removed 7 bases from V and 0 bases from J, with 14 bases in between. CDR3 sequence (DNA): TGTGCCAGCACCCTTCCCCGTGCTAGCACAGATACGCAGTATTTT. This gives the protein CASTLPRASTDTQYF.

The CDR3 spells CASSLESQGAGNTIYF. Here the CDR3 DNA reads TGTGCCAGCAGTTTAGAATCCCAGGGGGCTGGAAACACCATATATTTT. V is TRBV12-3 or TRBV12-4 and J is TRBJ1-3; 7 nucleotides match TRBD1. Trimming removed 1 base from V and 2 bases from J; junction bases left unmatched: 5. The CDR3 is 16 amino acids.